The subject of this entry is one TCR beta chain. This sample was included in a study of Ad26.COV2.S vaccination and SARS-CoV-2 variants. Treatment specified: 19 received Ad26.COV2.S at low or high dose, single or two shots; about 5 received placebo; per-sample allocation not given. Collection of the samples took place on day 63 after the first injection of vaccine or placebo. This vaccine is an Ad26 vector that expresses the Wuhan-strain SARS-CoV-2 spike. Data came from immunoSEQ multiplex PCR; TCRdb stores just in-frame clones and leaves some out. The sample has about 350,000 clones, 65% to 90% seen once; the top ten hold approximately 11%. V was cut by 1 base and J by 4 bases, with 7 bases left in between. The CDR3 is 14 amino acids. Germline V gene sequence: CDR1 KGHSH, CDR2 LQKENI.

The chain joins TRBV18 to TRBJ2-2, with no clear D. The sequence was obtained from a person between 18 and 59 years old who received the Ad26.COV2.S COVID-19 vaccine or a placebo. Sequenced material: peripheral blood, taken in a trial of Ad26.COV2.S vaccine versus placebo. This CDR3 is CASSPLVGTGELFF. CDR3 in DNA: TGTGCCAGCTCACCACTGGTGGGCACCGGGGAGCTGTTTTTT. Using reference TRBV18 and TRBJ2-2 for the parts outside the CDR3, the full variable domain is NAGVMQNPRHLVRRRGQEARLRCSPMKGHSHVYWYRQLPEEGLKFMVYLQKENIIDESGMPKERFSAEFPKEGPSILRIQQVVRGDSAAYFCASSPLVGTGELFFGEGSRLTVL.